Detailed here is one TCR beta chain. This clonotype came up many times. It lacks a known antigen. Base qualities were left out, and no much larger clone turns up one base away. The germline V gene yields KGHDR for CDR1 and SFDVKD for CDR2. V was cut back by 5 bases and J by 7 bases, leaving a gap of 8 bases between them. Inclusive of the bounding cysteine and phenylalanine, the CDR3 is 12 residues long. Only CDR3 DNA is held: 36 bases, read in frame from base 1. Libraries were made using 5' RACE. The run used a NextSeq 500. To allow correction of PCR and sequencing errors, the TCR library protocol tagged every TCR cDNA molecule with a unique molecular identifier. The published analysis was carried out like this. TCR identification, UMI-based error correction and CDR3 extraction were performed with Decombinator tools. TCRs above a frequency of 2 per 1,000, corresponding to the top 1% of the tumor frequency distribution, were defined as expanded. Renyi diversity was calculated using the R vegan package after each repertoire was subsampled 100 times to 5,000 TCRs. CDR3 similarity networks were built from amino acid triplet string-kernel similarity, with CDR3s being connected when pairwise similarity was above 0.82. TCRdb trimmed the raw reads at Q25, called clones with MiXCR and kept productive beta chains. Records with the same CDR3 protein are collapsed into one entry carrying the most frequent genes and DNA. None of the V and J calls come from the authors' own analysis; TCRdb made them. The sample records about 120,000 distinct CDR3 sequences, over 9% of which are singletons. Clones ranked in the top ten supply 16% of the sample.

The data are from a study of spatial heterogeneity in lung cancer (dated by TCRdb to the late 2010s). Some background on the complete study: Samples were obtained from 65 to 90 patients with early-stage, untreated non-small cell lung cancer from the lung TRACERx cohort. At surgery, both alpha and beta chains were TCR-sequenced in roughly 200 tumor regions, some 64 matched nontumor lung samples and a few dozen PBMC samples. Beta-chain transcripts were consistently detected in greater numbers than alpha-chain transcripts, which likely reflected higher beta-chain transcript abundance. Follow-up PBMC samples were sequenced whenever available, and the median time to follow-up was 2 to 3 years after resection. The study linked features of the TCR repertoire to counts of nonsynonymous mutations, which were determined by whole-exome sequencing of tumor tissue. In the raw uncorrected reads, each unique combination of TCR and UMI appeared on average more than ten times. In non-small cell lung cancer, the study made a quantitative comparison of TCR alpha and beta repertoires among multiple tumor regions, matched nontumor lung and blood.

Study-wide conclusions, independent of this receptor: Confirming at a functional level the hypothesis that regional TCRs recognize regional mutations was considered to require additional single-cell paired TCR alpha and beta sequencing. Ubiquitous expanded tumor TCRs were detected in blood more often at tumor resection than at routine follow-up. Only 13 to 15 patients were included in the comparisons of baseline and follow-up blood repertoires.

This specimen's time point label, interpreted: blood at routine non-recurrence follow-up after resection. For TCR sequencing, whole RNA was extracted from tumor and nontumor lung tissue, or from cryopreserved PBMC samples, and no cell sorting was done. Patients were selected for TCR sequencing only if sufficient RNA was available from at least two tumor regions. This sequence uses TRBV24-1 and TRBJ2-1; the best D guess is TRBD2, with 6 bases matching. The TCR was taken from a male donor with early-stage non-small cell lung cancer. This sample comprised PBMCs, obtained at follow-up. The CDR3 loop reads CATSVTRNEQFF. The sequenced DNA: TGTGCCACCAGTGTGACTAGAAATGAGCAGTTCTTC.